The T cell receptor beta chain under discussion was sequenced for a study of blood T cell repertoires in COVID-19. The wider study: The cDNA or gDNA used as material had been derived from T cells, B-cell-depleted T cells, or PBMCs.

A remark on this clone: The limits of the CDR3 on the DNA are not certain, so only TCRdb's listed CDR3 is given.

The CDR3 spans 12 residues, counting both ends. CDR1 and CDR2 from the germline V gene are SGDLS and YYNGEE. Original handling: Amplification of reference gene primers was used by the study to estimate nucleated cell counts. Sequenced by immunoSEQ multiplex PCR; TCRdb stores in-frame clones only, minus some. Clone size and V and J calls were adopted from that table, with D and trimming inferred from the DNA. The top ten hold approximately 2.2% of the sample, which has around 260,000 clones, 70% to 90% seen once. This sequence originates from a woman aged 50 to 65 with acute or convalescent COVID-19. This sequence joins TRBV9 and TRBJ1-2; whether TRBD1, the table's D call, matches the DNA was not checked. Source material: peripheral blood. The CDR3 loop is CASSVGQGASTF.